A single sample is the source of the 27 T cell receptor beta chains below, sequenced in a study of persistence of HIV-infected CD4 T cells. Anti-CD3/anti-CD28 beads served as a nonspecific positive control stimulus. Sorting of responding CD4+ T cells relied on upregulated CD40 ligand together with CD69. The immunoSEQ assay was version 4, run in survey mode. Sequenced by immunoSEQ multiplex PCR; TCRdb stores in-frame clones only, minus some. Of tens of thousands of clones in the sample, about 88% were seen once. These TCRs are of unknown antigen specificity. This material consisted of CD4+ T cells sorted from PBMCs after roughly 18-hour stimulation, taken from a patient who received antiretroviral therapy. The receptors derive from an adult woman with HIV who was CMV-seropositive.

The chain uses TRBV6-5 and TRBJ2-5; D ambiguous. Germline CDR1 is MNHEY and CDR2 is SVGAGI. This CDR3 comprises 14 residues. The V and J ends lost 2 bases and 5 bases respectively, with 12 bases between them. The chain's CDR3 is CASSYLGPYETQYF. CDR3 DNA sequence: TGTGCCAGCAGTTACCTCGGGCCTTATGAGACCCAGTACTTC.

The chain uses TRBV9 and TRBJ2-5; D ambiguous. V was cut by 0 bases and J by 4 bases, with 7 bases left in between. From germline, CDR1 is SGDLS and CDR2 YYNGEE. The CDR3 has 13 amino acids. CDR3 loop: CASSVEIGETQYF. The CDR3 region has the DNA TGTGCCAGCAGCGTAGAGATAGGAGAGACCCAGTACTTC. Looking up the rest from reference TRBV9 and TRBJ2-5 gives the full variable domain: DSGVTQTPKHLITATGQRVTLRCSPRSGDLSVYWYQQSLDQGLQFLIQYYNGEERAKGNILERFSAQQFPDLHSELNLSSLELGDSALYFCASSVEIGETQYFGPGTRLLVL.

The chain uses TRBV18 and TRBJ1-2; 7 bases fit TRBD1. This CDR3 region has 14 residues. Losses at the gene ends were 2 bases for V and 5 bases for J; bases not matched to a gene: 5. Germline CDR1 and CDR2: KGHSH and LQKENI. This chain's CDR3 is CASSPNQGVYGYTF. CDR3 coding DNA: TGTGCCAGCTCACCAAATCAGGGGGTATATGGCTACACCTTC.

This chain links TRBV11-1 with TRBJ2-5; D remains unclear. Germline V gene lookup returns CDR1 SGHAT and CDR2 FQDESV (reference sequence). The CDR3 is 12 residues long. Trimming left V 4 bases short and J 4 bases short, with 7 bases between. CDR3 protein: CASSWGTETQYF. CDR3 DNA sequence: TGTGCCAGCAGCTGGGGTACAGAGACCCAGTACTTC.

The chain carries TRBV10-2 and TRBJ1-6; D unresolved. The germline V gene encodes CDR1 WSHSY and CDR2 SAAADI. V gave up 6 bases and J gave up 4 bases, with 16 bases separating them. The CDR3 sequence is 16 residues long. The CDR3 protein is CASSNSQIVYNSPLHF. In DNA, the CDR3 is TGCGCCAGCAGCAATTCCCAGATTGTATATAATTCACCCCTCCACTTT.

The chain uses TRBV6-5 and TRBJ2-1, with 7 positions matching TRBD2. J was trimmed by 3 bases and V by 2 bases; bases with no gene match: 1. Germline CDR1 and CDR2: MNHEY and SVGAGI. The CDR3 has 14 amino acids. CDR3: CASSYTGGYNEQFF. In DNA, the CDR3 is TGTGCCAGCAGTTACACGGGGGGCTACAATGAGCAGTTCTTC.

This clone was counted once. The chain recombines TRBV27 with TRBJ1-6; D is unresolved. The germline gives CDR1 MNHEY, CDR2 SMNVEV (reference sequence). With 3 bases removed from V and 8 bases from J, the gap between germline ends came to 20 bases. The CDR3 is made up of 17 amino acids. CDR3 in DNA: TGTGCCAGCAGTTTTTCTCCTCAAGTGGGCCTCGATTCACCCCTCCACTTT. Translating it yields CASSFSPQVGLDSPLHF.

This rearrangement joins TRBV2 to TRBJ2-1, with TRBD2 identical over 8 bases. This CDR3 region has 15 residues. CDR1 is SNHLY and CDR2 is FYNNEI in the germline V gene. With V trimmed by 4 bases and J by 4 bases, 6 bases remained unmatched. CDR3 amino acids: CASSAGTSGYNEQFF. CDR3 bases: TGTGCCAGCAGTGCCGGGACTAGTGGGTACAATGAGCAGTTCTTC.

The chain employs TRBV12-5 and TRBJ1-4; unclear D gene. This CDR3 contains 15 residues. The V gene lost 6 bases and the J gene lost 11 bases, with 22 bases spanning the gap. CDR1 and CDR2 from the germline V gene are LGHNT and FRNRAP. This chain's CDR3 is CASGPPGGTQGKLFF. The CDR3 DNA sequence: TGTGCTAGTGGCCCCCCCGGCGGTACGCAAGGGAAACTGTTTTTT.

The chain links TRBV18 to TRBJ2-1, with 9 positions matching TRBD2. With V trimmed by 1 base and J by 5 bases, 3 bases remained unmatched. This CDR3 comprises 15 residues. Germline V gene lookup returns CDR1 KGHSH and CDR2 LQKENI. CDR3 nucleotide sequence: TGTGCCAGCTCACCACTGCGGGGGGGACACAATGAGCAGTTCTTC. Translation gives CASSPLRGGHNEQFF.

The chain has TRBV19 and TRBJ1-5; maybe TRBD1 (5 bases). Germline CDR1 LNHDA, CDR2 SQIVND (reference sequence). CDR3 length equals 14 residues. The V end was cut by 4 bases, the J end by 3 bases, with 10 bases between. The CDR3 loop reads CASSTRDFNQPQHF. DNA for the CDR3: TGTGCCAGTAGTACCCGGGACTTCAATCAGCCCCAGCATTTT.

V usage is TRBV18 and J usage is TRBJ2-1; 9 positions agree with TRBD2. Trimming took 2 bases from V and 8 from J; bases not matched to a gene: 7. The V gene's germline CDR1 is KGHSH and CDR2 LQKENI. CDR3 length: 15 residues. CDR3 coding DNA: TGTGCCAGCTCACCAACTCGCGGGGGGGTAGATGAGCAGTTCTTC. Amino acid sequence: CASSPTRGGVDEQFF.

The genes are TRBV6-1 and TRBJ1-1; possibly TRBD1 for D (6 bases). This CDR3 comprises 14 residues. Germline-derived CDR1 and CDR2 are MNHNS and SASEGT. V lost 6 bases to trimming and J lost 3 bases, with 14 bases between them. The chain's CDR3 is CASRLGQIYTEAFF. CDR3 coding DNA: TGTGCCAGCAGACTAGGACAGATTTACACTGAAGCTTTCTTT.

This clone was recorded a few times. The V call is TRBV6-6, the J call TRBJ2-7; 7 bases map to TRBD1. CDR3 length equals 13 residues. The V and J ends lost 2 bases and 7 bases, in that order; junction bases with no gene match: 5. Germline V CDR1 and CDR2: MNHNY, SVGAGI (reference sequence). The CDR3, as DNA: TGTGCCAGCAGTTACGATTCACAGGGGGAGCAGTACGTC. Protein product: CASSYDSQGEQYV.

The chain uses TRBV5-1 and TRBJ1-2; D perhaps matches TRBD1 (6 bases). Germline V gene lookup returns CDR1 SGHRS and CDR2 YFSETQ. The CDR3 loop spans 13 amino acids. V was trimmed by 2 bases and J by 8 bases, leaving 13 bases between them. CDR3 in amino acids: CASSFPGAMGYTF. Here the CDR3 DNA reads TGCGCCAGCAGCTTTCCGGGGGCAATGGGCTACACCTTC.

The chain combines TRBV19 with TRBJ1-2; TRBD1 might be the D (6 bases). CDR1 LNHDA and CDR2 SQIVND come from the germline V gene (reference sequence). V shed 4 bases and J shed 5 bases, with 14 bases lying between them. This CDR3 comprises 14 residues. The CDR3 is CASSTRDRPYGYTF. The CDR3 DNA follows: TGTGCCAGTAGTACTCGTGACAGGCCTTATGGCTACACCTTC.

This chain links TRBV27 with TRBJ1-1; 8 positions match TRBD1. J was trimmed by 11 bases and V by 5 bases; bases with no gene match: 16. Germline lookup yields CDR1 MNHEY and CDR2 SMNVEV (reference sequence). The CDR3 has 15 residues. The CDR3 region has the DNA TGTGCCAGCAGTCCCTTAGGGGGGACAGGTGTAAGGGCTTTCTTT. This codes for CASSPLGGTGVRAFF.

This sequence joins TRBV6-5 and TRBJ1-4; 7 positions agree with TRBD1. Losses at the gene ends were 8 bases for V and 7 bases for J; bases not matched to a gene: 13. This CDR3 is 15 amino acids long. CDR1 is MNHEY, CDR2 SVGAGI, per germline. As DNA, the CDR3 is TGTGCCAGCCATCTTAATAGGGGGCTTGGTGAAAAACTGTTTTTT. Protein product: CASHLNRGLGEKLFF.

V and J are TRBV6-5 and TRBJ1-1; D remains ambiguous. The length of the CDR3 is 11 residues. V was cut by 7 bases and J by 2 bases, with 5 bases left in between. Germline-derived CDR1 and CDR2 are MNHEY and SVGAGI. CDR3 coding DNA: TGTGCCAGCACCCGAAACACTGAAGCTTTCTTT. Translated: CASTRNTEAFF.

DNA for the CDR3: TGTGCCACCAGCAGAGAGGGACAGGGCCCAGATACGCAGTATTTT. Translation: CATSREGQGPDTQYF. The chain links TRBV15 to TRBJ2-3; 9 bases align to TRBD1. Trimming removed 0 bases from V and 4 bases from J; junction bases left unmatched: 2. This CDR3 comprises 15 residues. Germline V gene lookup returns CDR1 LNHNV and CDR2 YYDKDF (reference sequence).

This clone is a singleton in its sample. The chain's CDR3 is CASSAQGNTEAFF. For the CDR3, the DNA is TGTGCCAGCAGCGCACAGGGCAACACTGAAGCTTTCTTT. The J gene is TRBJ1-1, the V gene TRBV9, with D possibly being TRBD1 (6 bases). The CDR3 runs 13 residues. Germline V gives CDR1 SGDLS, CDR2 YYNGEE. The V and J ends lost 3 bases and 2 bases respectively, with 8 bases between them. The whole variable domain, remainder taken from reference TRBV9 and TRBJ1-1, is DSGVTQTPKHLITATGQRVTLRCSPRSGDLSVYWYQQSLDQGLQFLIQYYNGEERAKGNILERFSAQQFPDLHSELNLSSLELGDSALYFCASSAQGNTEAFFGQGTRLTVV.

This chain uses TRBV11-2 with TRBJ1-5; TRBD1 matches at 8 bases. V lost 4 bases to trimming and J lost 7 bases; unmatched junction nucleotides: 6. The CDR3 has 14 residues. Germline CDR1 is SGHAT and CDR2 is FQNNGV. This chain's CDR3 is CASSSSTGEQPQHF. The CDR3 DNA sequence: TGTGCCAGCAGCTCCTCGACAGGGGAACAGCCCCAGCATTTT.

A few counts support this clone. The gene calls are TRBV9 and TRBJ2-3; 8 nucleotides match TRBD2. From germline, CDR1 is SGDLS and CDR2 YYNGEE. The CDR3 length is 15 residues. The V and J ends lost 4 bases and 6 bases, in that order; junction bases with no gene match: 10. The CDR3 DNA is TGTGCCAGCAGCCTCTGGGCGGGGGGCCCGGATACGCAGTATTTT. Translation: CASSLWAGGPDTQYF.

J is TRBJ2-3 and V is TRBV6-5; D perhaps matches TRBD1 (5 bases). Per germline, CDR1 MNHEY and CDR2 SVGAGI. This CDR3 spans 14 amino acids. V lost 6 bases to trimming and J lost 2 bases, with 12 bases between them. The DNA of the CDR3 is TGTGCCAGCAGGAGGAGACAGTACACAGATACGCAGTATTTT. Residues: CASRRRQYTDTQYF.

This clone was observed a handful of times. This chain links TRBV19 with TRBJ2-7, with D maybe TRBD2 (6 bases). This CDR3 is built from 11 residues. The V end was cut by 5 bases, the J end by 6 bases, with 8 bases between. Germline values: CDR1 LNHDA, CDR2 SQIVND (reference sequence). The CDR3 loop reads CASSGGSEQYF. The CDR3 DNA is TGTGCCAGTAGTGGGGGGAGCGAGCAGTACTTC.

The chain combines TRBV5-4 with TRBJ2-3; 7 bases agree with TRBD1. CDR3 length equals 15 residues. Germline CDR1 and CDR2: SGHNT and YYREEE (reference sequence). With V trimmed by 3 bases and J by 3 bases, 7 bases remained unmatched. CDR3 coding DNA: TGTGCCAGCAGCTCCCGGGACAGCCCGACAGATACGCAGTATTTT. Residues: CASSSRDSPTDTQYF. Complete variable domain (other parts from reference TRBV5-4 and TRBJ2-3): ETGVTQSPTHLIKTRGQQVTLRCSSQSGHNTVSWYQQALGQGPQFIFQYYREEENGRGNFPPRFSGLQFPNYSSELNVNALELDDSALYLCASSSRDSPTDTQYFGPGTRLTVL.

V gene TRBV5-6 combines with J gene TRBJ2-3; a possible D gene is TRBD2 (6 bases). The CDR3 length is 14 residues. In germline, CDR1 is SGHDT, CDR2 YYEEEE. V lost 7 bases and J lost 8, with 20 bases in between. The CDR3 nucleotides are TGTGCCAGCGCCGCGGGACTCACGCAGGGTACGCAGTATTTT. This sequence encodes CASAAGLTQGTQYF.